The present T cell receptor beta chain was sequenced within a study of blood T cell repertoires in COVID-19. Data came from immunoSEQ multiplex PCR; TCRdb stores just in-frame clones and leaves some out. Of about 160,000 clones in the sample, just under 80% are singletons; the top ten hold over 11%. The V segment lost 4 bases and the J segment 5 bases; nucleotides outside the gene matches: 4. Germline CDR1 and CDR2: SGHKS and YYEKEE (reference sequence). The CDR3 runs to 15 residues. The sequenced sample was peripheral blood. The chain joins TRBV5-5 to TRBJ1-6, with 9 positions matching TRBD1. The clonotype comes from a woman of 80 years or more with acute or convalescent COVID-19. Here the CDR3 DNA reads TGTGCCAGCAGCGCGGGACAGGGAAATAATTCACCCCTCCACTTT. Its protein product is CASSAGQGNNSPLHF.